A single sample is the source of the 8 T cell receptor beta chains below, sequenced in a study of cytomegalovirus exposure and HLA in healthy donors. A multiplex PCR was run with 60 Vbeta primers and 13 Jbeta primers. Assay used: immunoSEQ multiplex PCR; TCRdb lists only in-frame clones, some missing. The sample includes approximately 190,000 clones, 84% of them seen just once. The material sequenced was PBMCs. The receptors come from a woman aged 50 to 60 in good health and CMV-seropositive.

The genes are TRBV15 and TRBJ1-1; possible D gene TRBD1, 6 bases. With 0 bases removed from V and 4 bases from J, the gap between germline ends came to 15 bases. The CDR3 contains 16 residues. Germline CDR1 and CDR2: LNHNV and YYDKDF (reference sequence). CDR3 region: CATSRDTGKRSTEAFF. CDR3 DNA sequence: TGTGCCACCAGCAGAGACACAGGGAAGAGGAGCACTGAAGCTTTCTTT. Combining the CDR3 with reference TRBV15 and TRBJ1-1 gives the whole variable domain DAMVIQNPRYQVTQFGKPVTLSCSQTLNHNVMYWYQQKSSQAPKLLFHYYDKDFNNEADTPDNFQSRRPNTSFCFLDIRSPGLGDTAMYLCATSRDTGKRSTEAFFGQGTRLTVV.

The J gene is TRBJ1-4, the V gene TRBV14; D gene ambiguous. Germline CDR1 SGHDN, CDR2 FVKESK. The CDR3 runs 14 residues. With 4 bases removed from V and 1 base from J, the gap between germline ends came to 7 bases. The CDR3 bases are TGTGCCAGCAGCCGTCCAGGAACTAATGAAAAACTGTTTTTT. Its protein is CASSRPGTNEKLFF.

The V gene is TRBV6-1, the J gene TRBJ2-3, with a tentative D call TRBD1 (6 bases). CDR1 is MNHNS and CDR2 is SASEGT in the germline V gene. Trimming took off 6 bases at V and 5 bases at J, with 12 bases between the two ends. The CDR3 totals 13 residues. The CDR3: CASSGTGKDTQYF. CDR3 bases: TGTGCCAGCAGCGGCACAGGGAAAGATACGCAGTATTTT.

This clone has just one count. The gene calls are TRBV2 and TRBJ2-6; D unresolved. The V and J ends lost 7 bases and 2 bases respectively, with 12 bases between them. The CDR3 consists of 15 residues. Looked up from germline, CDR1 is SNHLY and CDR2 is FYNNEI. For the CDR3, the DNA is TGTGCCAGCACCTTCGAACAAACTGGGGCCAACGTCCTGACTTTC. As protein: CASTFEQTGANVLTF.

The chain is built from TRBV7-9 and TRBJ1-1, with D perhaps TRBD1 (6 bases). This CDR3 is built from 12 residues. Germline loops: CDR1 SEHNR, CDR2 FQNEAQ (reference sequence). The V gene lost 5 bases and the J gene lost 7 bases, with 11 bases spanning the gap. Here the CDR3 reads CASSETGYEAFF. CDR3 in DNA: TGTGCCAGCAGCGAAACAGGGTATGAAGCTTTCTTT. Full variable domain (remainder filled in from reference TRBV7-9 and TRBJ1-1): DTGVSQNPRHKITKRGQNVTFRCDPISEHNRLYWYRQTLGQGPEFLTYFQNEAQLEKSRLLSDRFSAERPKGSFSTLEIQRTEQGDSAMYLCASSETGYEAFFGQGTRLTVV.

This chain links TRBV28 with TRBJ1-1, with 7 positions matching TRBD1. From germline, CDR1 is MDHEN and CDR2 SYDVKM. V shed 1 base, J shed 5 bases, and the junction held 4 bases outside the gene matches. This CDR3 comprises 14 residues. The CDR3 spells CASSLSGGRTEAFF. In nucleotides, the CDR3 is TGTGCCAGCAGTTTATCAGGGGGGAGGACTGAAGCTTTCTTT.

The chain combines TRBV18 with TRBJ1-4; 7 bases agree with TRBD1. Germline V lookup: CDR1 KGHSH, CDR2 LQKENI. The CDR3 totals 16 residues. Losses at the gene ends were 2 bases for V and 3 bases for J; bases not matched to a gene: 6. As DNA, the CDR3 is TGTGCCAGCTCACCAGTGACAGGGACTTCTAATGAAAAACTGTTTTTT. This codes for CASSPVTGTSNEKLFF.

This chain joins TRBV15 and TRBJ2-1; D uncertain. The V end lost 4 bases, the J end lost 10 bases, and 11 bases lay between the germline ends. CDR1 and CDR2 (germline): LNHNV, YYDKDF (reference sequence). CDR3 length: 12 amino acids. The CDR3 DNA is TGTGCCACCAGCACAGGCAGCAGCGAGCAGTTCTTC. Translation gives CATSTGSSEQFF.